This TCR beta chain is drawn from a study of shared clonotypes between healthy human individuals. At the level of the study: With ages of 18 to 49, the donors were a couple of women and a few men. Study-level points and caveats: The small donor group covered limited genetic and exposure diversity.

Genomic DNA from each subset was divided evenly over several immunoSEQ plates. Profiled with immunoSEQ multiplex PCR; TCRdb holds only in-frame clones, not every one. The table includes approximately 2.4 million clones, 90% to 97% detected once. The CDR3 runs to 13 residues. Germline V CDR1 and CDR2: LGHNT, FRNRAP. V was pared by 9 bases and J by 6 bases, with 6 bases of the junction left unmatched. A remark on this clone: The antigen is not known.

The sample consisted of naive CD4+ T cells sorted from blood. Stated subset: CD45RA+ positively selected. The chain carries TRBV12-5 and TRBJ2-2; 8 bases match TRBD1. The origin of this receptor is a man aged 18 to 30 in good health. CDR3 bases: TGTGCTAGCGGCACACAGGGGGCCGGGGAGCTGTTTTTT. It translates to CASGTQGAGELFF.